This TCR beta chain comes out of a study of blood T cell repertoires in COVID-19. V was cut by 10 bases and J by 0 bases, with 12 bases left in between. CDR1 and CDR2 from the germline V gene are ENHRY and SYGVKD. The CDR3 totals 13 residues. Assay: immunoSEQ multiplex PCR; the TCRdb copy retains only in-frame clones and omits some. The data contain fewer than 150,000 clones, 85% to 90% of them singletons. V gene TRBV10-3 combines with J gene TRBJ1-2, with D maybe TRBD1 (5 bases). This sequence was found in a woman in her fifties or sixties with acute or convalescent COVID-19. Sequences were obtained from peripheral blood. The CDR3 coding sequence is TGTGCCACCGGAGACAGAGCTAACTATGGCTACACCTTC. Protein sequence: CATGDRANYGYTF.